The rows below give T cell receptor beta chains drawn from one sample of a study of cytomegalovirus exposure and HLA in healthy donors. TCRdb keeps only in-frame clones here, not all; method: immunoSEQ multiplex PCR. The repertoire holds 95,000 to 100,000 clones, with more than 70% as singletons. The sample comprised PBMCs. The receptors come from a man aged 25 to 45 in good health and CMV-seronegative. Both conserved end residues are part of each CDR3. The D gene is left open where the match is weak. Rows may omit the clone size; those that give it use once, few, many or a size class.

v_call	j_call	d_call	clone_size	cdr3_aa	cdr3_nt
TRBV11-2	TRBJ2-7	.	.	CASSGGLSYEQYF	TGTGCCAGCAGCGGAGGCCTCTCCTACGAGCAGTACTTC
TRBV2	TRBJ1-5	TRBD1	.	CASRATGDRNQPQHF	TGTGCCAGCAGGGCCACAGGGGATCGCAATCAGCCCCAGCATTTT
TRBV5-4	TRBJ2-1	TRBD2	.	CASSILTSSFSNEQFF	TGTGCCAGCAGCATTTTGACTAGCAGCTTCTCGAATGAGCAGTTCTTC
TRBV5-4	TRBJ2-2	TRBD2	.	CASSSGSGGNTGELFF	TGTGCCAGCAGCTCTGGTAGCGGGGGGAACACCGGGGAGCTGTTTTTT
TRBV5-4	TRBJ1-2	TRBD1	.	CASSLVYRDSEGYTF	TGTGCCAGCAGCTTGGTGTACCGGGACAGTGAAGGCTACACCTTC
TRBV5-7	TRBJ2-2	.	.	CASSLKTLGGTGELFF	TGTGCCAGCAGCTTGAAGACATTAGGTGGGACCGGGGAGCTGTTTTTT
TRBV6-5	TRBJ1-2	.	once	CASSPFQGSGYTF	TGTGCCAGCAGCCCCTTCCAGGGCTCGGGCTACACCTTC
TRBV27	TRBJ2-7	TRBD2	.	CASSLFTSGSYEQYF	TGTGCCAGCAGTTTATTTACTAGCGGGTCCTACGAGCAGTACTTC
TRBV4-1	TRBJ2-7	TRBD2	.	CASSQDGSGRSEQYF	TGCGCCAGCAGCCAAGATGGCAGCGGGAGAAGCGAGCAGTACTTC
TRBV30	TRBJ2-3	TRBD2	.	CAWSVLPSGSTDTQYF	TGTGCCTGGAGTGTCTTGCCTAGCGGGAGCACAGATACGCAGTATTTT
TRBV5-8	TRBJ2-1	TRBD2	.	CASPSGRLLYNEQFF	TGTGCCAGCCCTAGCGGGAGACTGCTGTACAATGAGCAGTTCTTC
TRBV4-1	TRBJ2-1	.	.	CASSQLRRYNEQFF	TGCGCCAGCAGCCAATTACGGAGGTACAATGAGCAGTTCTTC
TRBV11-2	TRBJ1-3	.	once	CASSLVTGILGTIYF	TGTGCCAGCAGCTTAGTCACAGGGATCTTGGGCACCATATATTTT
TRBV4-1	TRBJ2-1	TRBD2	.	CASSQEKGLVYEQFF	TGCGCCAGCAGCCAAGAAAAGGGACTAGTTTATGAGCAGTTCTTC
TRBV21-1	TRBJ2-5	.	.	CASSSGLETQYF	TGTGCCAGCAGTTCAGGGCTAGAGACCCAGTACTTC
TRBV28	TRBJ1-2	.	.	CASSPGAGLYGYTF	TGTGCCAGCAGCCCCGGCGCGGGGCTCTATGGCTACACCTTC
TRBV9	TRBJ2-3	.	.	CASSGGAFGTDTQYF	TGTGCCAGCAGTGGGGGGGCTTTTGGCACAGATACGCAGTATTTT
TRBV18	TRBJ2-7	TRBD1	few	CASSPGTGGSYEQYF	TGTGCCAGCTCACCGGGGACAGGGGGTTCCTACGAGCAGTACTTC
TRBV27	TRBJ2-1	TRBD2	.	CASSPPSGRAVPNEQFF	TGTGCCAGCAGTCCCCCTAGCGGGAGGGCAGTCCCCAATGAGCAGTTCTTC
TRBV10-3	TRBJ1-5	TRBD1	.	CAISRETGNQPQHF	TGTGCCATCAGTCGTGAGACAGGGAATCAGCCCCAGCATTTT
TRBV6-5	TRBJ2-2	TRBD2	.	CASSRGVPNTGELFF	TGTGCCAGCAGCCGGGGGGTCCCGAACACCGGGGAGCTGTTTTTT
TRBV19	TRBJ2-7	.	.	CASSPGPSYEQYF	TGTGCCAGTAGTCCGGGTCCCTCCTACGAGCAGTACTTC
TRBV13	TRBJ2-7	.	.	CASSPSYEQYF	TGTGCCAGCAGCCCATCCTACGAGCAGTACTTC
TRBV29-1	TRBJ1-2	.	.	CSERGPYGYTF	TGCAGTGAGCGAGGCCCCTATGGCTACACCTTC
TRBV11-2	TRBJ1-2	.	.	CASSEGGYGYTF	TGTGCCAGCAGCGAGGGGGGGTATGGCTACACCTTC
TRBV5-1	TRBJ2-2	.	.	CASSHRWGGEIGGELFF	TGCGCCAGCAGCCACAGATGGGGGGGCGAAATTGGCGGGGAGCTGTTTTTT
TRBV28	TRBJ1-5	.	.	CASSLGRASNQPQHF	TGTGCCAGCAGTTTAGGCAGGGCCAGCAATCAGCCCCAGCATTTT
TRBV5-1	TRBJ2-7	TRBD1	.	CASSLTRGREQYF	TGCGCCAGCAGCTTGACCAGGGGGCGGGAGCAGTACTTC
TRBV5-8	TRBJ2-7	TRBD2	.	CASSSGGPYEQYF	TGTGCCAGCAGCAGCGGGGGCCCATACGAGCAGTACTTC
TRBV4-2	TRBJ1-2	.	.	CASSRAGAQTYGYTF	TGTGCCAGCAGCCGGGCGGGGGCGCAGACCTATGGCTACACCTTC
TRBV5-6	TRBJ1-1	TRBD1	.	CASSRGQGAGYTEAFF	TGTGCCAGCAGCAGGGGACAGGGGGCTGGGTACACTGAAGCTTTCTTT
TRBV9	TRBJ2-5	TRBD2	.	CASGPSGTAETQYF	TGTGCCAGCGGCCCTAGCGGGACCGCGGAGACCCAGTACTTC
TRBV4-3	TRBJ2-6	.	few	CASSPGISGANVLTF	TGCGCCAGCAGCCCAGGGATCTCTGGGGCCAACGTCCTGACTTTC
TRBV19	TRBJ2-2	TRBD1	few	CASSMSGTGNTGELFF	TGTGCCAGTAGTATGAGTGGGACAGGGAACACCGGGGAGCTGTTTTTT
TRBV9	TRBJ2-1	TRBD2	.	CASSVGLAGGQDEQFF	TGTGCCAGCAGCGTAGGGCTAGCGGGAGGGCAGGATGAGCAGTTCTTC
TRBV5-1	TRBJ1-1	TRBD1	.	CASSLSGGTEAFF	TGCGCCAGCAGCTTGTCAGGGGGGACTGAAGCTTTCTTT
TRBV6-1	TRBJ2-5	.	.	CASSAGGVQETQYF	TGTGCCAGCAGTGCCGGGGGAGTCCAAGAGACCCAGTACTTC
TRBV28	TRBJ2-7	TRBD2	.	CASSLFRTSGYEQYF	TGTGCCAGCAGTTTATTTCGGACTAGCGGCTACGAGCAGTACTTC
TRBV4-1	TRBJ2-7	.	.	CASSQVGSIGPYEQYF	TGCGCCAGCAGCCAAGTGGGCTCGATTGGTCCCTACGAGCAGTACTTC
TRBV9	TRBJ1-5	TRBD1	.	CASSLDRDGQPQHF	TGTGCCAGCAGCCTAGACAGGGATGGCCAGCCCCAGCATTTT
TRBV18	TRBJ2-7	.	.	CASSPRHNEQYF	TGTGCCAGCTCACCAAGACATAACGAGCAGTACTTC
TRBV9	TRBJ2-7	.	.	CASSTESQGTYEQYF	TGTGCCAGCAGCACAGAGTCCCAGGGGACCTACGAGCAGTACTTC
TRBV30	TRBJ2-4	.	.	CAWSPMVAKNIQYF	TGTGCCTGGAGTCCGATGGTAGCGAAAAACATTCAGTACTTC
TRBV30	TRBJ2-7	.	.	CAWSLSTYEQYF	TGTGCCTGGAGTCTATCGACCTACGAGCAGTACTTC
TRBV6-6	TRBJ2-1	.	.	CASSYSGSGEQFF	TGTGCCAGCAGTTACTCGGGGAGCGGTGAGCAGTTCTTC
TRBV28	TRBJ2-7	TRBD2	.	CASSGTSGYEQYF	TGTGCCAGCAGCGGCACTAGCGGCTACGAGCAGTACTTC
TRBV7-9	TRBJ1-1	TRBD1	.	CASTSLTGKLAEAFF	TGTGCCAGCACCAGTCTGACAGGGAAGTTAGCTGAAGCTTTCTTT
TRBV19	TRBJ1-2	TRBD1	.	CASSICDRGLSCYGYTF	TGTGCCAGTAGTATCTGTGACAGGGGTTTGAGTTGTTATGGCTACACCTTC
TRBV13	TRBJ1-6	.	.	CASSLSGSPLHF	TGTGCCAGCAGCTTGAGCGGGTCACCCCTCCACTTT
TRBV7-9	TRBJ2-1	TRBD1	.	CASSLGTGHYNEQFF	TGTGCCAGCAGCTTGGGGACAGGCCACTACAATGAGCAGTTCTTC
TRBV6-5	TRBJ1-5	TRBD1	.	CASGMGQGGQPQHF	TGTGCCAGCGGAATGGGACAGGGTGGGCAGCCCCAGCATTTT
TRBV30	TRBJ2-7	.	.	CAWSVNREGEQYF	TGTGCCTGGAGTGTAAACAGGGAGGGCGAGCAGTACTTC
TRBV5-4	TRBJ2-7	.	.	CASSLDRKTYEQYF	TGTGCCAGCAGCTTGGACAGGAAAACCTACGAGCAGTACTTC
TRBV11-2	TRBJ2-1	TRBD2	.	CASRRTSGRYNEQFF	TGTGCCAGCAGACGAACTAGCGGCAGATACAATGAGCAGTTCTTC
TRBV4-3	TRBJ2-7	TRBD2	.	CASSQDKWGGQYF	TGCGCCAGCAGCCAAGATAAATGGGGGGGGCAGTACTTC
TRBV27	TRBJ2-7	.	.	CASSLLGGEQYF	TGTGCCAGCAGCCTATTAGGAGGCGAGCAGTACTTC
TRBV10-3	TRBJ1-1	.	.	CAISESNGKQSYEAFF	TGTGCCATCAGTGAGTCGAACGGGAAACAGAGCTACGAAGCTTTCTTT
TRBV6-6	TRBJ2-3	.	.	CASSNPGRGDTDTQYF	TGTGCCAGCAGCAATCCCGGCAGGGGAGATACAGATACGCAGTATTTT
TRBV2	TRBJ2-3	TRBD2	.	CATSGEGATDTQYF	TGTGCCACCTCGGGGGAGGGTGCGACAGATACGCAGTATTTT
TRBV12-5	TRBJ2-3	TRBD2	.	CASGSGLAGGGETQYF	TGTGCTAGTGGTTCGGGACTAGCGGGAGGGGGAGAGACGCAGTATTTT